The 12 T cell receptor beta chains below come from one sample, sequenced in a study of T-cell memory formation after mild COVID-19. TCRdb used MiXCR to reprocess the 5' RACE reads, holding one entry per CDR3 protein. Of just over 300,000 distinct CDR3 sequences in the sample, approximately 19% were seen once. Material for sequencing was PBMCs or a T cell subset sorted from them (not recorded which). Source of these receptors: a man younger than 30 who had mild COVID-19 (a few samples of this study predate the infection). Cell type and time point are not known.

This clonotype came up a few times. This sequence joins TRBV4-1 and TRBJ1-1; a weak D match, TRBD1 (6 bases). V lost 0 bases and J lost 2, with 10 bases in between. The CDR3 contains 15 residues. CDR1 is MGHRA, CDR2 YSYEKL, per germline. CDR3 DNA sequence: TGCGCCAGCAGCCAAGAGCCCAGGGGTAACACTGAAGCTTTCTTT. Protein: CASSQEPRGNTEAFF.

The chain joins TRBV3-1 to TRBJ2-1; 12 bases line up with TRBD2. Germline V CDR1 and CDR2: LGHDT, YNNKEL (reference sequence). The CDR3 is 15 amino acids. V lost 2 bases to trimming and J lost 8 bases; unmatched junction nucleotides: 4. The CDR3 sequence is CASSQLGLAGHEQFF. CDR3 bases: TGTGCCAGCAGCCAATTGGGACTAGCGGGCCATGAGCAGTTCTTC.

This clonotype was counted only a few times. The chain has TRBV6-2 or TRBV6-3 and TRBJ2-3; 8 bases line up with TRBD2. The junction had 13 bases not matched to a gene; V was cut back by 2 bases and J by 0 bases. Germline V gene data show CDR1 as MNHEY and CDR2 as SVGEGT. The CDR3 is 19 residues long. For the CDR3, the DNA is TGTGCCAGCAGTTACCCTGTCATAGCGGGGACTGGTAGCACAGATACGCAGTATTTT. As protein: CASSYPVIAGTGSTDTQYF.

This clonotype was counted ten times or more. This chain joins TRBV5-1 and TRBJ2-3; TRBD1 might be the D (5 bases). Trimming removed 3 bases from V and 2 bases from J, with 13 bases in between. CDR3 length: 15 residues. Per the germline V gene, CDR1 is SGHRS and CDR2 is YFSETQ. The CDR3 sequence is CASSSLGRDTDTQYF. The CDR3 bases are TGCGCCAGCAGCTCCCTCGGCAGGGACACAGATACGCAGTATTTT.

As DNA, the CDR3 is TGTGCCAGGCCCCGACATCAGCCCCAGCATTTT. Residues: CARPRHQPQHF. The chain recombines TRBV2 with TRBJ1-5; D is uncertain. Trimming took 9 bases from V and 5 from J, leaving 8 bases between them. The V gene's germline CDR1 is SNHLY and CDR2 FYNNEI. This CDR3 has 11 amino acids.

This clonotype was observed a few times. The chain has TRBV6-5 and TRBJ2-5, with 7 bases matching TRBD1. V lost 6 bases and J lost 5; bases outside the gene matches: 3. Germline CDR1 is MNHEY and CDR2 is SVGAGI. This CDR3 spans 12 amino acids. The CDR3 DNA sequence: TGTGCCAGCAGAACAGGGGTTGAGACCCAGTACTTC. Amino acids: CASRTGVETQYF.

This clonotype has just a few counts. The chain uses TRBV4-2 and TRBJ2-2; no clear D. V gave up 1 base and J gave up 7 bases, with 13 bases separating them. Germline CDR1 and CDR2: LGHNA and YNFKEQ. CDR3 size: 15 residues. The CDR3 nucleotides are TGTGCCAGCAGCCAAGTCATCCGGGTGGGCGGGGAGCTGTTTTTT. Amino acids: CASSQVIRVGGELFF.

The chain employs TRBV28 and TRBJ2-7; D gene ambiguous. Trimming took 8 bases from V and 4 from J, leaving 9 bases between them. Germline V gene data show CDR1 as MDHEN and CDR2 as SYDVKM. The CDR3 is 11 residues long. CDR3 bases: TGTGCCAGCTCCTCGATTTACGAGCAGTACGTC. This codes for CASSSIYEQYV.

This clonotype turned up a few times. The chain couples TRBV15 to TRBJ2-3, with TRBD1 identical over 10 bases. Germline loops: CDR1 LNHNV, CDR2 YYDKDF (reference sequence). This CDR3 comprises 16 residues. Trimming removed 0 bases from V and 4 bases from J; junction bases left unmatched: 4. CDR3 nucleotide sequence: TGTGCCACCAGCAGAGATTCCGGACAGGGGGCAGATACGCAGTATTTT. It encodes CATSRDSGQGADTQYF.

This clonotype was recorded a few times. The chain links TRBV28 to TRBJ2-7; no definite D call. The CDR3 has 14 residues. Between the trimmed V and J ends, which lost 5 bases and 2 bases, there was a span of 13 bases. Germline V CDR1 and CDR2: MDHEN, SYDVKM. The CDR3 coding sequence is TGTGCCAGCAGTGCTCATCATTTGACCTACGAGCAGTACGTC. Amino acids: CASSAHHLTYEQYV.

The V call is TRBV12-3 or TRBV12-4, the J call TRBJ2-3; D might be TRBD2 (5 bases). V was pared by 4 bases and J by 8 bases, with 7 bases between. The CDR3 is 11 residues long. The CDR3 nucleotides read TGTGCCAGCAGTTCCGGGATTACGCAGTATTTT. It encodes CASSSGITQYF.

This clonotype occurred a few times. V and J are TRBV6-2 or TRBV6-3 and TRBJ2-7; D may correspond to TRBD1 or TRBD2 (5 bases each). V dropped 2 bases and J dropped 6 bases, with 14 bases sitting between them. The CDR3 has 14 amino acids. From germline, CDR1 is MNHEY and CDR2 SVGEGT. The CDR3 here is CASSYITRGAEQYF. CDR3 nucleotides: TGTGCCAGCAGTTACATCACGCGAGGGGCCGAGCAGTACTTC.